A selection of T cell receptor beta chains follows, all from one sample in a study of CDR3 diversity in severe acne. TCRdb re-analysed the PCR reads in MiXCR, keeping a single row per CDR3 protein. The data show about 85,000 distinct CDR3 sequences, approximately 52% seen once. Material for sequencing was blood. These receptor sequences come from a male donor in good health, serving as a control. Each CDR3 is given with its conserved first and last residue. The D gene is left open where the match is weak. Only part of the rows carry a size: once, few, many, or a class if the clone is expanded.

j_call v_call d_call clone_size cdr3_aa cdr3_nt
TRBJ1-2 TRBV29-1 TRBD1 many CSVDLLGQGAGGYTF TGCAGCGTTGACTTACTAGGACAGGGAGCGGGGGGCTACACCTTC
TRBJ1-2 TRBV20-1 TRBD1 . CSARTGGVGGYTF TGCAGTGCAAGGACAGGGGGCGTCGGTGGCTACACCTTC
TRBJ2-7 TRBV7-9 TRBD2 few CASSTLLAGDYEQYF TGTGCCAGCAGCACGTTACTAGCGGGAGACTACGAGCAGTACTTC
TRBJ1-1 TRBV6-6 . . CASSAQGNTEAFF TGTGCCAGCAGTGCCCAGGGGAACACTGAAGCTTTCTTT
TRBJ2-7 TRBV4-1 . . CASSQEGQPAYEQYF TGCGCCAGCAGCCAAGAGGGACAACCTGCCTACGAGCAGTACTTC
TRBJ2-7 TRBV20-1 TRBD2 medium-sized CSARDPLAGDYYEQYF TGCAGTGCTAGAGATCCCCTAGCGGGAGACTACTACGAGCAGTACTTC
TRBJ1-5 TRBV15 . medium-sized CATSRAEVAQPQHF TGTGCCACCAGCAGAGCTGAGGTCGCTCAGCCCCAGCATTTT
TRBJ2-7 TRBV6-5 . . CASSPVGALYEQYF TGTGCCAGCAGTCCGGTCGGAGCGCTCTACGAGCAGTACTTC
TRBJ1-5 TRBV7-8 . . CASSPYRDGRSGNQPQHF TGTGCCAGCAGCCCGTACCGGGACGGAAGGTCGGGCAATCAGCCCCAGCATTTT
TRBJ2-1 TRBV11-2 . many CASSFGDLGRNEQFF TGTGCCAGCAGCTTTGGAGACCTCGGCCGTAATGAGCAGTTCTTC
TRBJ1-5 TRBV7-8 . few CASSLGSSSVNNQPQHF TGTGCCAGCAGCTTAGGATCATCGTCGGTTAATAATCAGCCCCAGCATTTT
TRBJ1-3 TRBV20-1 . . CSASGFSGNTIYF TGCAGTGCTAGCGGCTTCTCTGGAAACACCATATATTTT
TRBJ1-6 TRBV18 . many CASSPGGGYNSPLHF TGTGCCAGCTCACCAGGTGGCGGTTATAATTCACCCCTCCACTTT
TRBJ1-1 TRBV6-6 . . CASSFRVTEASF TGTGCCAGCAGTTTCAGGGTTACTGAAGCTTCCTTT
TRBJ1-2 TRBV7-9 . few CASSLNPTNYGYTF TGTGCCAGCAGCTTAAACCCAACTAACTATGGCTACACCTTC
TRBJ2-5 TRBV20-1 . . CSASATGTPATQYF TGCAGTGCTAGTGCTACCGGGACTCCTGCGACCCAGTACTTC
TRBJ1-5 TRBV6-1 TRBD1 . CASTVGPDRAPGDSNQPQHF TGTGCCAGCACAGTAGGCCCAGACAGGGCTCCTGGGGATAGCAATCAGCCCCAGCATTTT
TRBJ2-2 TRBV9 TRBD2 many CASNPTLTSGGVGDTGELFF TGTGCCAGCAACCCAACCCTGACTAGCGGGGGGGTAGGCGACACCGGGGAGCTGTTTTTT
TRBJ2-7 TRBV6-5 . many CASSDGRDTPSSEQYF TGTGCCAGCAGCGATGGACGGGACACCCCGTCCAGCGAGCAGTACTTC
TRBJ1-4 TRBV11-2 . many CASTANEKLFF TGTGCCAGCACGGCTAATGAAAAACTGTTTTTT
TRBJ1-1 TRBV7-9 . few CASSPTGAALTEAFF TGTGCCAGCAGCCCAACAGGTGCGGCTCTCACTGAAGCTTTCTTT
TRBJ2-7 TRBV7-9 . . CAGSLDGALAYEQYF TGTGCCGGCAGCTTGGATGGCGCGTTAGCCTACGAGCAGTACTTC
TRBJ2-5 TRBV27 TRBD1 many CASSFAGTVQETQYF TGTGCCAGCAGTTTCGCCGGGACAGTCCAAGAGACCCAGTACTTC
TRBJ2-5 TRBV5-1 . . CASGGGILETQYF TGCGCCAGCGGAGGGGGCATTTTGGAGACCCAGTACTTC
TRBJ2-2 TRBV7-9 TRBD2 . CASSLEAGVNTGELFF TGTGCCAGCAGCTTAGAGGCGGGAGTGAACACCGGGGAGCTGTTTTTT
TRBJ1-2 TRBV28 . . CASRSDVVYGYTF TGTGCCAGCAGGTCGGACGTCGTCTATGGCTACACCTTC
TRBJ1-3 TRBV7-9 . . CASGVGGVPGSGNTIYF TGTGCCAGCGGGGTGGGGGGCGTTCCAGGGTCTGGAAACACCATATATTTT
TRBJ1-1 TRBV25-1 . . CASSSITGHTEAFF TGTGCCAGCAGCTCGATTACAGGGCACACTGAAGCTTTCTTT
TRBJ2-7 TRBV2 TRBD2 . CASSGTSGSFNEQYF TGTGCCAGCAGTGGGACTAGCGGGAGTTTCAACGAGCAGTACTTC
TRBJ2-7 TRBV9 TRBD1 . CASSVRQGTHEQYF TGTGCCAGCAGCGTGCGACAGGGGACCCACGAGCAGTACTTC
TRBJ1-5 TRBV10-2 . once CASAFVQAEQSGKPQHF TGTGCCAGCGCATTTGTCCAGGCCGAACAATCAGGGAAGCCCCAGCATTTT
TRBJ1-6 TRBV2 . many CASSGVVAGSPLHF TGTGCCAGCAGTGGGGTGGTGGCTGGCTCACCCCTCCACTTT
TRBJ2-2 TRBV7-9 TRBD1 . CASSEGQGVDGELFF TGTGCCAGCAGCGAGGGACAGGGCGTCGACGGGGAGCTGTTTTTT